This T cell receptor (beta chain) was found in a study of monozygotic twins with inflammatory bowel disease. For every donor, one blood sample of approximately 2.5 ml was drawn. CDR1 is SGHRS and CDR2 is YFSETQ in the germline V gene. The CDR3 spans 16 residues. TCRdb reprocessed the 5' RACE reads; each CDR3 protein has one entry and no DNA is given. This sample contains 150,000 or so distinct CDR3 sequences. The chain combines TRBV5-1 with TRBJ2-2; TCRdb's D call, TRBD1, is unchecked because there is no DNA. Sequenced: blood. This clonotype was sampled from a human donor with ulcerative colitis or Crohn's disease, or a healthy co-twin of an affected twin (not recorded which). The CDR3 here is CASSLNAPSNTGELFF.